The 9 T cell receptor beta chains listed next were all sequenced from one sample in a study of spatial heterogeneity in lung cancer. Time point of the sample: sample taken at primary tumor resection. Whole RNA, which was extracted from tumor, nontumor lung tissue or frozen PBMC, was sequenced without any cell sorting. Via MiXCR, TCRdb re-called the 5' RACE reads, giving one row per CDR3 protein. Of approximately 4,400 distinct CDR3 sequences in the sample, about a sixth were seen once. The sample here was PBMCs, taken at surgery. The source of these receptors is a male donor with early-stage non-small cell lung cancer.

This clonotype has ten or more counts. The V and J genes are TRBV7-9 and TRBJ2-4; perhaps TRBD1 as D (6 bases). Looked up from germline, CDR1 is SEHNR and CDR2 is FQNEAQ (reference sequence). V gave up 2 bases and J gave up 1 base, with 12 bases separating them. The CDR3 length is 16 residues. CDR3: CASSLLGQGAKNIQYF. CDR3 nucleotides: TGTGCCAGCAGCTTATTAGGGCAGGGGGCCAAAAACATTCAGTACTTC.

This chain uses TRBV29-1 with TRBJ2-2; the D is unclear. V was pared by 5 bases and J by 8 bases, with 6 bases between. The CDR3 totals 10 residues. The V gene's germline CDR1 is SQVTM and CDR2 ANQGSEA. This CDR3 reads CSVSAGELFF. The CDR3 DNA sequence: TGCAGCGTTTCAGCGGGGGAGCTGTTTTTT.

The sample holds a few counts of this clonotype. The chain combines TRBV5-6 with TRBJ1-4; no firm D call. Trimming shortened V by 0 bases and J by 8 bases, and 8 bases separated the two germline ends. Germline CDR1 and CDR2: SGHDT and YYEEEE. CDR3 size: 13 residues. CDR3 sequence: CASSLVLDEKLFF. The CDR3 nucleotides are TGTGCCAGCAGCTTGGTTCTAGACGAAAAACTGTTTTTT.

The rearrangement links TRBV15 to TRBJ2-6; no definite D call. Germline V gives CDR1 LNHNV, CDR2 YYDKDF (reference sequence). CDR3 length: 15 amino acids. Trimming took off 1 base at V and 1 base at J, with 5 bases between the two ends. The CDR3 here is CATSRARSGANVLTF. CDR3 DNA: TGTGCCACCAGCAGAGCGAGATCTGGGGCCAACGTCCTGACTTTC.

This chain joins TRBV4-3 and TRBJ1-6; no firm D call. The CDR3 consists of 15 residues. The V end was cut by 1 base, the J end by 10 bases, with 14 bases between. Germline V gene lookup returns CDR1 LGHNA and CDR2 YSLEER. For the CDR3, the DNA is TGCGCCAGCAGCCAAGTAGGTGACATGGGGTCACCCCTCCACTTT. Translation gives CASSQVGDMGSPLHF.

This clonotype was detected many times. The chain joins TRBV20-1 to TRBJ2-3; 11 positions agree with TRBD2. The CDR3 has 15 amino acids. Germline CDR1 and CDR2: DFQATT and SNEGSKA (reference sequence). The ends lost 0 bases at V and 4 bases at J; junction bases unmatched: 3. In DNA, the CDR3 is TGCAGTGCTAGAGACCGTAGCGGGGGGGCAGATACGCAGTATTTT. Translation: CSARDRSGGADTQYF.

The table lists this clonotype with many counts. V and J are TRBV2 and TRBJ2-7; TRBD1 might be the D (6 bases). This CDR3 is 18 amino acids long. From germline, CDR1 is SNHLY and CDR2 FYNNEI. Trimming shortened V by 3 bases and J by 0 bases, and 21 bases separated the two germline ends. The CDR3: CASSENFPGAGLSYEQYF. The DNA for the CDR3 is TGTGCCAGCAGTGAGAATTTCCCAGGGGCCGGGCTCTCCTACGAGCAGTACTTC.

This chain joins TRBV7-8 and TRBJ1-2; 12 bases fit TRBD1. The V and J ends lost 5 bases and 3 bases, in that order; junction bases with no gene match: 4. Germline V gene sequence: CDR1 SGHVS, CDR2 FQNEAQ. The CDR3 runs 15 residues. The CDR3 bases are TGTGCCAGCAGCACTGGGACAGGGGGCGACTATGGCTACACCTTC. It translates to CASSTGTGGDYGYTF. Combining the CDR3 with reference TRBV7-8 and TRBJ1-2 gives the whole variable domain GAGVSQSPRYKVAKRGQDVALRCDPISGHVSLFWYQQALGQGPEFLTYFQNEAQLDKSGLPSDRFFAERPEGSVSTLKIQRTQQEDSAVYLCASSTGTGGDYGYTFGSGTRLTVV.

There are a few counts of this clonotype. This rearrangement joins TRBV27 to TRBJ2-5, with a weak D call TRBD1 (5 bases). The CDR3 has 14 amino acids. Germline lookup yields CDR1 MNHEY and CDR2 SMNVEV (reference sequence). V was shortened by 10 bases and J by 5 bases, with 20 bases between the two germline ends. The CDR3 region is CATSVGQGTETQYF. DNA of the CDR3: TGTGCCACCTCCGTAGGCCAGGGCACTGAGACCCAGTACTTC.